The 13 T cell receptor beta chains below come from one sample, sequenced in a study of blood T cell repertoires in COVID-19. TCRdb's table, derived via immunoSEQ multiplex PCR, lists solely in-frame clones and lacks some. Seen here are roughly 150,000 clones, more than 65% observed once, and the top ten hold about 7%. Sequencing input: peripheral blood. These receptors came from a woman between 50 and 59 years old in a cohort sampled during active or convalescent COVID-19.

The V call is TRBV30, the J call TRBJ2-7; 12 bases are shared with TRBD1. Trimming at V came to 5 bases and at J to 5 bases, leaving 7 bases not matched to a gene. This CDR3 has 14 amino acids. The germline V gene has CDR1 GTSNPN and CDR2 SVGIG (reference sequence). CDR3 protein: CAWSRGQGADEQYF. Here the CDR3 DNA reads TGTGCCTGGTCCCGGGGACAGGGGGCGGACGAGCAGTACTTC. Variable domain in full (rest from reference TRBV30 and TRBJ2-7): SQTIHQWPATLVQPVGSPLSLECTVEGTSNPNLYWYRQAAGRGLQLLFYSVGIGQISSEVPQNLSASRPQDRQFILSSKKLLLSDSGFYLCAWSRGQGADEQYFGPGTRLTVT.

This chain uses TRBV6-5 with TRBJ1-3; D is uncertain. The CDR3 is made up of 15 amino acids. V was trimmed by 0 bases and J by 4 bases, leaving 10 bases between them. In germline, CDR1 is MNHEY, CDR2 SVGAGI. The CDR3 reads CASSYSSGRGNTIYF. For the CDR3, the DNA is TGTGCCAGCAGTTACTCGTCGGGGAGGGGAAACACCATATATTTT.

The genes are TRBV14 and TRBJ1-4; D gene ambiguous. The CDR3 has 13 amino acids. V was pared by 0 bases and J by 8 bases, with 7 bases between. Germline V gene data show CDR1 as SGHDN and CDR2 as FVKESK. The CDR3 bases are TGTGCCAGCAGCCAAGAATGGCGGGAAAAACTGTTTTTT. Its translation: CASSQEWREKLFF. The complete variable domain, with remaining parts taken from reference TRBV14 and TRBJ1-4, reads EAGVTQFPSHSVIEKGQTVTLRCDPISGHDNLYWYRRVMGKEIKFLLHFVKESKQDESGMPNNRFLAERTGGTYSTLKVQPAELEDSGVYFCASSQEWREKLFFGSGTQLSVL.

The genes are TRBV7-2 and TRBJ2-7, with 7 bases that match TRBD1. Germline lookup yields CDR1 SGHTA and CDR2 FQGNSA. J was trimmed by 4 bases and V by 2 bases; bases with no gene match: 11. The CDR3 runs to 16 residues. The CDR3: CASSLKTGAWVYEQYF. CDR3 nucleotides: TGTGCCAGCAGCTTAAAAACAGGGGCATGGGTTTACGAGCAGTACTTC.

The chain recombines TRBV6-1 with TRBJ1-5; 8 positions agree with TRBD1. This CDR3 spans 14 amino acids. The V and J ends lost 2 bases and 6 bases, in that order; junction bases with no gene match: 3. The germline CDR1 and CDR2 sequences are MNHNS and SASEGT. CDR3 nucleotide sequence: TGTGCCAGCAGTGAAAGACAGGGGCCTCAGCCCCAGCATTTT. It codes for CASSERQGPQPQHF.

The chain recombines TRBV19 with TRBJ1-2; 11 positions match TRBD1. This CDR3 contains 15 residues. Germline trimming cut 4 bases from V and 4 bases from J; bases unmatched to any gene: 5. Per germline, CDR1 LNHDA and CDR2 SQIVND (reference sequence). The chain's CDR3 is CASSSPGQGVYGYTF. In DNA form, the CDR3 reads TGTGCCAGTAGTAGCCCGGGACAGGGGGTCTATGGCTACACCTTC.

This sequence joins TRBV7-2 and TRBJ2-7; TRBD1 agrees at 9 bases. CDR1 and CDR2 from the germline V gene are SGHTA and FQGNSA. The length of the CDR3 is 15 residues. Trimming cost V 5 bases and J 6 bases; bases outside gene matches: 11. CDR3 DNA: TGTGCCAGCAGCCGGAGAGGGACAGGGCAAGGCGAGCAGTACTTC. It is translated as CASSRRGTGQGEQYF. Based on the CDR3 plus reference TRBV7-2 and TRBJ2-7, the full variable domain is GAGVSQSPSNKVTEKGKDVELRCDPISGHTALYWYRQSLGQGLEFLIYFQGNSAPDKSGLPSDRFSAERTGGSVSTLTIQRTQQEDSAVYLCASSRRGTGQGEQYFGPGTRLTVT.

The chain recombines TRBV7-6 with TRBJ2-2, with D unclear. The CDR3 runs 14 residues. Trimming pared 3 bases from V and 6 bases from J, leaving 11 bases between. CDR1 SGHVS and CDR2 FNYEAQ come from the germline V gene. The chain's CDR3 is CASSFSSAAGELFF. The CDR3 DNA follows: TGTGCCAGCAGCTTCTCTAGTGCGGCCGGGGAGCTGTTTTTT.

CDR3: CATSRDPQVYYNSPLHF. The CDR3, as DNA: TGTGCCACCAGCAGAGATCCCCAGGTTTACTATAATTCACCCCTCCACTTT. The V and J genes are TRBV15 and TRBJ1-6; D remains unclear. The germline V and J ends were trimmed by 0 bases and 3 bases, with 12 bases remaining between them. The V gene's germline CDR1 is LNHNV and CDR2 YYDKDF (reference sequence). The CDR3 runs to 17 residues.

The rearrangement links TRBV5-1 to TRBJ2-3; D call uncertain. V was clipped by 4 bases and J by 1 base, with 13 bases between them. The CDR3 is 15 amino acids. Germline CDR1 reads SGHRS; CDR2 reads YFSETQ. CDR3 coding DNA: TGCGCCAGCAGCCCTGCTATTACGGGCACAGATACGCAGTATTTT. It specifies CASSPAITGTDTQYF.

The gene calls are TRBV18 and TRBJ1-5, with TRBD1 as a possible D gene (5 bases). The germline V gene has CDR1 KGHSH and CDR2 LQKENI. The V and J ends lost 2 bases and 1 base respectively, with 6 bases between them. The CDR3 consists of 14 residues. The CDR3, as DNA: TGTGCCAGCTCACCAGGGGGGAGCAATCAGCCCCAGCATTTT. Encoded protein: CASSPGGSNQPQHF.

The chain carries TRBV10-3 and TRBJ1-6, with a tentative D call TRBD1 (6 bases). The CDR3 covers 14 residues. CDR1 is ENHRY, CDR2 SYGVKD, per germline. Trimming removed 2 bases from V and 7 bases from J, with 9 bases in between. This CDR3 is CAISEPTGNSPLHF. The DNA for the CDR3 is TGTGCCATCAGTGAGCCAACAGGGAATTCACCCCTCCACTTT.

This clone was recorded once. The V call is TRBV2, the J call TRBJ2-2, with TRBD1 identical over 8 bases. This CDR3 comprises 15 residues. Germline V gene sequence: CDR1 SNHLY, CDR2 FYNNEI. Germline trimming cut 6 bases from V and 0 bases from J; bases unmatched to any gene: 3. In DNA form, the CDR3 reads TGTGCCAGCAGGAAGACAGGGGCGAACACCGGGGAGCTGTTTTTT. Translating it yields CASRKTGANTGELFF.